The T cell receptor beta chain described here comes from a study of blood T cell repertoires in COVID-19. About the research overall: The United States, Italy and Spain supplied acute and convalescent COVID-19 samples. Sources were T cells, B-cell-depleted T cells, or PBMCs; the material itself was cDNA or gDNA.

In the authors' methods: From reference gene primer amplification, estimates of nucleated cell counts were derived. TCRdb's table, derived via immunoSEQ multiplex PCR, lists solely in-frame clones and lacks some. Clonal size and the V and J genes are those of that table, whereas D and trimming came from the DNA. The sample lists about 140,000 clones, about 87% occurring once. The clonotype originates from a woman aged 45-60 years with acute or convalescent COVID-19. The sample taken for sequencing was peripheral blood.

The CDR3: CARSLIGNRGRNQPQHF. DNA of the CDR3: TGTGCCAGAAGCTTGATCGGCAACAGGGGGAGAAATCAGCCCCAGCATTTT. The V gene is TRBV5-3, the J gene TRBJ1-5, with 8 bases fitting TRBD1. TRBV5-3 is an ORF, and what it does is uncertain. The J segment lost 4 bases and the V segment lost 1 base, leaving 10 bases of the junction unmatched. This CDR3 spans 17 amino acids.